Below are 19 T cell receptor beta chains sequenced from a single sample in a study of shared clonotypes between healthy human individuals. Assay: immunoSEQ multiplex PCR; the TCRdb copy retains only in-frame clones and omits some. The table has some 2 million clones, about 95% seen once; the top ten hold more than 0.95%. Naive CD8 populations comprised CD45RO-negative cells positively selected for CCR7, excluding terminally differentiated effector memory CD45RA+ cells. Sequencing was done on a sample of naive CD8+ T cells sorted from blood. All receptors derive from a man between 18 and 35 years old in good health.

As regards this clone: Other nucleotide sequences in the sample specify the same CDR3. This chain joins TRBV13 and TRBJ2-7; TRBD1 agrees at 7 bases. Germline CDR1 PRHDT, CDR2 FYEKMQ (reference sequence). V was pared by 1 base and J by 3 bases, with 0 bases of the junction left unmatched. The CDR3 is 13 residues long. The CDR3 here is CASSLAGGYEQYF. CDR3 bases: TGTGCCAGCAGCTTAGCAGGGGGCTACGAGCAGTACTTC.

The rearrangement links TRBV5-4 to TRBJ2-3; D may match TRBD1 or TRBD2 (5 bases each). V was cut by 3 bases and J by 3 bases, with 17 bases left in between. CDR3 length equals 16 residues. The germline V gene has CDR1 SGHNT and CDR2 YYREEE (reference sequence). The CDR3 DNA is TGTGCCAGCAGCTGGTGGGACCGAGAAGAAACAGATACGCAGTATTTT. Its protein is CASSWWDREETDTQYF.

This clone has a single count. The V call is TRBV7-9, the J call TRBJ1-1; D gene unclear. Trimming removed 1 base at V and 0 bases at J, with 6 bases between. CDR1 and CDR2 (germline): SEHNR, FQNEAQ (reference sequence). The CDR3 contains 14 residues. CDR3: CASSLGSLNTEAFF. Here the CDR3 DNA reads TGTGCCAGCAGCTTAGGCAGCTTGAACACTGAAGCTTTCTTT.

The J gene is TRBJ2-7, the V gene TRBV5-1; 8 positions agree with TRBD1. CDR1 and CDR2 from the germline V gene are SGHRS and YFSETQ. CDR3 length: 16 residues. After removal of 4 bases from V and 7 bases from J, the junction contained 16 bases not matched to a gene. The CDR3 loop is CASSDPPGGVRWEQYF. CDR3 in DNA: TGCGCCAGCAGCGATCCCCCAGGGGGCGTTCGGTGGGAGCAGTACTTC.

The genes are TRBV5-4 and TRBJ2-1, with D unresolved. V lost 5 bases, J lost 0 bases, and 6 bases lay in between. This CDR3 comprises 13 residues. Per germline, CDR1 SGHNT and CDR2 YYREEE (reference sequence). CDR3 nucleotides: TGTGCCAGCAGGGATTTCTCCTACAATGAGCAGTTCTTC. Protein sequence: CASRDFSYNEQFF.

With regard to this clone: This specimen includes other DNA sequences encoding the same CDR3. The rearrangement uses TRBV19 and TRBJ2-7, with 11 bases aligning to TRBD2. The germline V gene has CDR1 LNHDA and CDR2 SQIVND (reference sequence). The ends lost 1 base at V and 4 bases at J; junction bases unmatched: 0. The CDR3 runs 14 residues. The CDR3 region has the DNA TGTGCCAGTAGTATAGGACTAGCGGGATACGAGCAGTACTTC. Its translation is CASSIGLAGYEQYF. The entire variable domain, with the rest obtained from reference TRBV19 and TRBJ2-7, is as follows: DGGITQSPKYLFRKEGQNVTLSCEQNLNHDAMYWYRQDPGQGLRLIYYSQIVNDFQKGDIAEGYSVSREKKESFPLTVTSAQKNPTAFYLCASSIGLAGYEQYFGPGTRLTVT.

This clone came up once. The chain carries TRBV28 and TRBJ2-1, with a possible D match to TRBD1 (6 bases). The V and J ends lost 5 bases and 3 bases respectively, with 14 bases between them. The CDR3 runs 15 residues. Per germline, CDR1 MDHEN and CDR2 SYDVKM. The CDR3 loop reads CASSPRTAIYNEQFF. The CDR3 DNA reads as TGTGCCAGCAGTCCCCGGACAGCAATCTACAATGAGCAGTTCTTC.

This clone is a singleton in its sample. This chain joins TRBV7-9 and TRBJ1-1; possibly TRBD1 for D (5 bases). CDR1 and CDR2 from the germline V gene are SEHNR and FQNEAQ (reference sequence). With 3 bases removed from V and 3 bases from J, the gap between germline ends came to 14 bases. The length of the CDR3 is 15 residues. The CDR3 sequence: CASSFTPGKDTEAFF. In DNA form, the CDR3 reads TGTGCCAGCAGCTTCACTCCAGGGAAGGACACTGAAGCTTTCTTT.

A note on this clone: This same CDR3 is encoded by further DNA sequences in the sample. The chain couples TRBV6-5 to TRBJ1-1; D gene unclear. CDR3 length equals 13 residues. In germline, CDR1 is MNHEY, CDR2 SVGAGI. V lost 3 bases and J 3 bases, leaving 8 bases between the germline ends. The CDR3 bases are TGTGCCAGCAGTTATCGGGGATACACTGAAGCTTTCTTT. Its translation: CASSYRGYTEAFF.

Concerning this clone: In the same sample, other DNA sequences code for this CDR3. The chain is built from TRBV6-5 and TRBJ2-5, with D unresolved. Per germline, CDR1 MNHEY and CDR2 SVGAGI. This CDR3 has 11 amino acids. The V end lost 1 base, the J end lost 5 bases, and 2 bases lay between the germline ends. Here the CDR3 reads CASSYFETQYF. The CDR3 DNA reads TGTGCCAGCAGTTACTTCGAGACCCAGTACTTC.

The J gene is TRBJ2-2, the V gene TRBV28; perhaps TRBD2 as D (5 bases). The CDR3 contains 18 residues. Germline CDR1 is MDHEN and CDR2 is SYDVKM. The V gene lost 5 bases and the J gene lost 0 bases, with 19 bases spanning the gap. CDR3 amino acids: CASSTDGGRGTNTGELFF. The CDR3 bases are TGTGCCAGCAGTACCGACGGAGGTCGGGGAACGAACACCGGGGAGCTGTTTTTT.

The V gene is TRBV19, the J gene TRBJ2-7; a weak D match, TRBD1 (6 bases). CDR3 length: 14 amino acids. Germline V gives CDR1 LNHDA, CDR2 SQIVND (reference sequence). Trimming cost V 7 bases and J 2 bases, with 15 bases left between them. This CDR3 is CASKVQGTAYEQYF. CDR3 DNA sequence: TGTGCCAGTAAAGTGCAGGGGACGGCCTACGAGCAGTACTTC.

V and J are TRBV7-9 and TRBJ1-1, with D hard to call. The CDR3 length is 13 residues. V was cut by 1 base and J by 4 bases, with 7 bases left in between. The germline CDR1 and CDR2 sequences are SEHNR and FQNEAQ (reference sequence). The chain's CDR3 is CASSLVRLTEAFF. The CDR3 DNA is TGTGCCAGCAGCTTAGTCCGGCTCACTGAAGCTTTCTTT.

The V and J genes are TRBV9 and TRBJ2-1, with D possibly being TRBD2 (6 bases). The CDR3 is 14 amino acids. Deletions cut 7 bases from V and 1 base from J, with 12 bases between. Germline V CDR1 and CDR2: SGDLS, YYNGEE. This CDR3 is CASDPGGSYNEQFF. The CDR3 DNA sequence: TGTGCCAGCGACCCCGGGGGTTCCTACAATGAGCAGTTCTTC.

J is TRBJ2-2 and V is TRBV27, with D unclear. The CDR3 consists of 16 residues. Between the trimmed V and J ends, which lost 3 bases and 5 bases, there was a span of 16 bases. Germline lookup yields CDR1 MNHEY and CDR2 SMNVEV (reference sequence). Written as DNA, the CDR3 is TGTGCCAGCAGTTTGACGGGCCGCCTCGGAACCGGGGAGCTGTTTTTT. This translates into CASSLTGRLGTGELFF.

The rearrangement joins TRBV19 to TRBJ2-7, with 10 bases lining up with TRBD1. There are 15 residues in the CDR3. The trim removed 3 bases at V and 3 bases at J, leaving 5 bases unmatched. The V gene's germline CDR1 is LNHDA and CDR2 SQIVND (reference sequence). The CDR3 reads CASSMGTGEYYEQYF. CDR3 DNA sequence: TGTGCCAGTAGTATGGGGACAGGGGAGTACTACGAGCAGTACTTC.

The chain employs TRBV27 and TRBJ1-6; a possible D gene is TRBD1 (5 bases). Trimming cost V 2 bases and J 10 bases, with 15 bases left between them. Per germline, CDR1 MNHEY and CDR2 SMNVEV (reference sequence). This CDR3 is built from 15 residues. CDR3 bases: TGTGCCAGCAGTTTAGGGTGGGGGGGTCAGTCACCCCTCCACTTT. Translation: CASSLGWGGQSPLHF.

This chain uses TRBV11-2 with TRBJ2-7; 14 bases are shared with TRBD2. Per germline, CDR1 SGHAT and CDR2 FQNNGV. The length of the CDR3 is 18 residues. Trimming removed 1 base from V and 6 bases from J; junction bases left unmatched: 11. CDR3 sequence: CASSLGPGLAGVPLEQYF. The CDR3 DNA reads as TGTGCCAGCAGCTTAGGACCGGGACTAGCGGGAGTTCCCCTCGAGCAGTACTTC.

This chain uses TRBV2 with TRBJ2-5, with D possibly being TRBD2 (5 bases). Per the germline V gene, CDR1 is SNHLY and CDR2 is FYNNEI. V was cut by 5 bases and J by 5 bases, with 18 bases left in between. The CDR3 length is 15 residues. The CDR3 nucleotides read TGTGCCAGCAGTCCCGGCGGGCCGGCGGTGGAGACCCAGTACTTC. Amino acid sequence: CASSPGGPAVETQYF. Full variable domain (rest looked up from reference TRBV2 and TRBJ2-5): EPEVTQTPSHQVTQMGQEVILRCVPISNHLYFYWYRQILGQKVEFLVSFYNNEISEKSEIFDDQFSVERPDGSNFTLKIRSTKLEDSAMYFCASSPGGPAVETQYFGPGTRLLVL.